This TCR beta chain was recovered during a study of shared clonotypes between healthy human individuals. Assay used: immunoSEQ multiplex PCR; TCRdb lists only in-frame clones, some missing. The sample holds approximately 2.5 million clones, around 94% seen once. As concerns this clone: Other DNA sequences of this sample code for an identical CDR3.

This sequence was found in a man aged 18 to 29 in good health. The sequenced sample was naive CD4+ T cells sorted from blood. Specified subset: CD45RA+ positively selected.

For the CDR3, the DNA is TGTGCCAGCAGCCCGGGACAGGGAGGCTCACCCCTCCACTTT. Translating gives CASSPGQGGSPLHF. The chain is built from TRBV28 and TRBJ1-6; 9 bases are a match to TRBD1. This CDR3 has 14 amino acids. J gave up 10 bases and V 6 bases, and 7 bases lay outside the gene matches. The V gene's germline CDR1 is MDHEN and CDR2 SYDVKM.